This T cell receptor beta chain derives from a study of blood T cell repertoires in COVID-19 (TCRdb year 2020). Study-wide context: Samples from collaborators originated in the United States, Italy and Spain and spanned both the acute and convalescent phases of COVID-19. Nearly every sample came with metadata listing a de-identified subject ID, COVID-19 status, age in years and sex. The dataset comprised deeply sampled blood TCRbeta repertoires from subjects exposed to, actively infected with, or recovered from COVID-19. The repertoires were released in a freely available public database intended as a resource for research on the immune response to SARS-CoV-2. Samples were obtained from the ongoing ImmuneRACE study (first 160 participants) and from 1,254 subjects provided by 6 global collaborators. The prospective study material was composed of cDNA or gDNA derived from T cells, B-cell-depleted T cells, or PBMCs. HLA class I and class II types, where available, came from metadata supplied by the sample provider rather than from assay-based typing.

TCRbeta CDR3 regions were amplified from genomic DNA using the immunoSEQ Assay, a bias-controlled multiplex PCR. As for the authors' bioinformatics: The number of nucleated cells in each sample was estimated from the amplification of reference gene primers within the assay. To quantify the absolute abundance of each unique TCRbeta CDR3 rearrangement, sequence reads were collapsed and filtered. For each sample, productive Simpson clonality was calculated as the square root of Simpson's diversity index over productive rearrangements. Sourced from immuneACCESS, this table was stored by TCRdb with only in-frame sequences that have V and J called. A share of the clones is absent; for the studies checked, an unresolved V gene accounts for under half, and the remainder has no known explanation. D and trimming were read from the DNA, whereas the V and J calls and clone size are those reported in that table. A total of roughly 100,000 clones appear in this sample, about 64% of them only once. Approximately 0.88% of the sample rests with the top ten.

Results the study describes overall, beyond this receptor: The amount of clinical and demographic metadata varied by source and participant and was provided uncurated.

Whole blood was collected in K2EDTA tubes by collaborating institutions according to the institutions' own protocols. For TCRbeta analysis, collaborators shipped samples as frozen whole blood, isolated PBMCs, or DNA extracted from either of those sample types. The CDR3 holds 14 amino acids from the cysteine to the phenylalanine. Here the CDR3 DNA is all that survives: 42 bases in frame from base 1. For CDR1 and CDR2, the germline V gene lists SGHTA and FQGTGA. The germline V and J ends show losses of 5 bases and 7 bases respectively, and no gene match explains 7 bases of the junction. Note on this clone: The antigen it binds to is not known. The input lacks base qualities; no much larger clone sits a single base away.

Rearrangement joined TRBV7-3 to TRBJ2-2, and 7 bases in between align with TRBD2. This clonotype originated in a human donor with acute or convalescent COVID-19. The donor label of this sample is uncertain. Material: peripheral blood. CDR3 protein: CASSPDGGSGELFF. Read as DNA, the sequence is TGTGCCAGCAGCCCCGACGGGGGGAGCGGGGAGCTGTTTTTT. Full variable domain (CDR3 extended with the reference TRBV7-3 and TRBJ2-2 proteins): GAGVSQTPSNKVTEKGKYVELRCDPISGHTALYWYRQSLGQGPEFLIYFQGTGAADDSGLPNDRFFAVRPEGSVSTLKIQRTERGDSAVYLCASSPDGGSGELFFGEGSRLTVL.